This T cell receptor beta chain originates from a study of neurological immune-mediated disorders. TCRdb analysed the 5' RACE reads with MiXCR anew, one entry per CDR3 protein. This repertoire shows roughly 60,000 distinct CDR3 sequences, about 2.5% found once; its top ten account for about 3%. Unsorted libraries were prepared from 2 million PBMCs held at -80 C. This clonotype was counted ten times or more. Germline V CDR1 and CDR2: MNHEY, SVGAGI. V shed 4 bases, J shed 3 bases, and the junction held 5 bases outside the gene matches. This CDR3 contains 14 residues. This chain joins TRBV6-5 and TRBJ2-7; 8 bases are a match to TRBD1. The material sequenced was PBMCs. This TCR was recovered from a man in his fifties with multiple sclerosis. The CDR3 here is CASSFRGPGYEQYF. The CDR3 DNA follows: TGTGCCAGCAGTTTCAGGGGGCCAGGCTACGAGCAGTACTTC.